This TCR beta chain was sequenced for a study of identical twins. Broader study findings: A cross-sectional statistical analysis, not follow-up of the same donors, supported the conclusions.

This clonotype has a handful of counts. As yet, its antigen is unknown. A universal primer binding site was introduced by template switching. The final cDNA contained unique molecular identifiers. MiXCR, applied by TCRdb to the 5' RACE reads, yields one record per CDR3 protein. The sample records about 530,000 distinct CDR3 sequences, roughly 15% being singletons. No donor was unhealthy or non-Caucasian. V lost 3 bases and J lost 4; bases outside the gene matches: 16. Germline V CDR1 and CDR2: DFQATT, SNEGSKA (reference sequence). CDR3 length: 18 amino acids. These sequences were also reported in another study, on yellow fever vaccine responses in identical twins. Turning to that study: Twins' vaccine T cell responses were reported to seem partly convergent and partly personalized.

Material for sequencing was CD4+ T cells sorted from blood. This TCR was recovered from a woman younger than 30 in good health. The rearrangement joins TRBV20-1 to TRBJ2-7, with 12 bases that match TRBD2. CDR3 DNA sequence: TGCAGTGCTAGGTCTATCGGGACAGACGGACTAGCGGGATACGAGCAGTACTTC. Amino acid sequence: CSARSIGTDGLAGYEQYF.